Listed here are 19 T cell receptor beta chains from one sample, sequenced in a study of T-cell reconstitution after alpha-beta-depleted transplantation in children. Preparing the TCRbeta library involved the use of unique molecular identifiers. TCRdb itself ran the PCR reads through MiXCR, one entry per CDR3 protein. The sample consists of 600,000 to 700,000 distinct CDR3 sequences, roughly 17% of them appearing once. The source was PBMCs from the stem cell graft donor, collected from the stem cell graft. All receptors derive from a human donor who donated a stem cell graft to a child with acute myeloid leukemia.

This clonotype appeared a few times. The chain joins TRBV9 to TRBJ2-1; the D is unclear. The CDR3 covers 13 residues. V lost 2 bases, J lost 3 bases, and 6 bases lay in between. The germline gives CDR1 SGDLS, CDR2 YYNGEE. CDR3 region: CASSVYLYNEQFF. The CDR3 region has the DNA TGTGCCAGCAGCGTTTATCTCTACAATGAGCAGTTCTTC. The whole variable domain, filled in from reference TRBV9 and TRBJ2-1, reads DSGVTQTPKHLITATGQRVTLRCSPRSGDLSVYWYQQSLDQGLQFLIQYYNGEERAKGNILERFSAQQFPDLHSELNLSSLELGDSALYFCASSVYLYNEQFFGPGTRLTVL.

The chain is built from TRBV6-2 or TRBV6-3 and TRBJ2-5; D possibly corresponds to TRBD2 (5 bases). The CDR3 is 14 amino acids. Germline CDR1 MNHEY, CDR2 SVGEGT. V was shortened by 7 bases and J by 3 bases, with 15 bases between the two germline ends. The CDR3 sequence is CASTSGGGEETQYF. The CDR3 nucleotides read TGTGCCAGCACAAGTGGCGGAGGAGAAGAGACCCAGTACTTC.

This clonotype occurred many times. The J gene is TRBJ1-4, the V gene TRBV20-1; the D is unclear. CDR3 length equals 13 residues. From germline, CDR1 is DFQATT and CDR2 SNEGSKA (reference sequence). V lost 2 bases and J lost 8, with 12 bases in between. The CDR3: CSARIDRGEKLFF. The CDR3 DNA sequence: TGCAGTGCTAGAATTGACCGGGGAGAAAAACTGTTTTTT.

Remarks on this clonotype: As the CDR3 is not closed by the conserved phenylalanine or tryptophan, this likely results from a read error. The chain carries TRBV20-1 and TRBJ1-1, with D uncertain. Trimming took 6 bases from V and 2 from J, leaving 10 bases between them. The CDR3 is made up of 12 amino acids. CDR1 is DFQATT and CDR2 is SNEGSKA in the germline V gene (reference sequence). CDR3 amino acids: CSARGPNTEAFL. The CDR3 nucleotides are TGCAGTGCCCGCGGACCTAACACTGAAGCTTTCCTT.

There are a few counts of this clonotype. The J gene is TRBJ1-3, the V gene TRBV9; maybe TRBD1 (5 bases). This CDR3 is built from 15 residues. The germline V gene has CDR1 SGDLS and CDR2 YYNGEE. Trimming pared 4 bases from V and 4 bases from J, leaving 15 bases between. The CDR3 is CASSTEGRTGNTIYF. The CDR3 coding sequence is TGTGCCAGCAGCACCGAGGGGCGCACGGGAAACACCATATATTTT.

This clonotype was found many times. V is TRBV29-1 and J is TRBJ2-3; unclear D gene. Trimming cost V 4 bases and J 2 bases, with 13 bases left between them. The CDR3 loop spans 14 amino acids. Germline V gives CDR1 SQVTM, CDR2 ANQGSEA. The CDR3 DNA follows: TGCAGCGTTGCCCCAGGTCCTCACACAGATACGCAGTATTTT. Translating it yields CSVAPGPHTDTQYF.

This clonotype was picked up many times. The DNA for the CDR3 is TGTGCCAGCAGCTCACAGAATAGACAGGGGTGGGAGACCCAGTACTTC. Its translation: CASSSQNRQGWETQYF. The V call is TRBV7-2, the J call TRBJ2-5; 8 nucleotides match TRBD1. The CDR3 sequence is 16 residues long. Germline values: CDR1 SGHTA, CDR2 FQGNSA. V shed 4 bases, J shed 5 bases, and the junction held 12 bases outside the gene matches.

The table lists this clonotype with a few counts. The chain links TRBV24-1 to TRBJ2-3; no firm D call. V was cut by 9 bases and J by 6 bases, with 12 bases left in between. CDR1 and CDR2 (germline): KGHDR, SFDVKD. This CDR3 comprises 12 residues. This CDR3 reads CATGVADDTQYF. As DNA, the CDR3 is TGTGCCACCGGAGTAGCTGACGATACGCAGTATTTT.

V usage is TRBV2 and J usage is TRBJ1-6; D gene ambiguous. Trimming took off 3 bases at V and 15 bases at J, with 9 bases between the two ends. The germline gives CDR1 SNHLY, CDR2 FYNNEI. This CDR3 spans 11 amino acids. CDR3: CASSERLDLHF. The CDR3 coding sequence is TGTGCCAGCAGTGAGAGACTCGACCTCCACTTT.

This clonotype was detected ten times or more. The chain has TRBV20-1 and TRBJ2-1; 10 positions match TRBD2. Germline V gene sequence: CDR1 DFQATT, CDR2 SNEGSKA (reference sequence). The CDR3 totals 15 residues. The junction had 3 bases not matched to a gene; V was cut back by 0 bases and J by 4 bases. The CDR3 DNA is TGCAGTGCTAGAGATTCAGCGGGGGGGTACAATGAGCAGTTCTTC. It encodes CSARDSAGGYNEQFF.

With respect to this clonotype: A much larger clone differs by one base, so this may be a read error. The chain combines TRBV9 with TRBJ1-1; no reliable D call. V dropped 4 bases and J dropped 5 bases, with 12 bases sitting between them. CDR3 length: 13 amino acids. Germline CDR1 and CDR2: SGDLS and YYNGEE. CDR3 sequence: CASSFGRFTEAFF. CDR3 in DNA: TGTGCCAGCAGCTTCGGGAGATTTACTGAAGCTTTCTTT.

This clonotype was recorded a few times. The V and J genes are TRBV12-3 or TRBV12-4 and TRBJ2-1; D is undetermined. V lost 5 bases and J lost 5, with 13 bases in between. CDR3 length equals 14 residues. This chain's CDR3 is CASSLRGENNEQFF. The DNA for the CDR3 is TGTGCCAGCAGTCTCCGCGGTGAAAACAATGAGCAGTTCTTC.

The table lists this clonotype with many counts. The chain couples TRBV11-2 to TRBJ2-3, with 14 bases aligning to TRBD2. This CDR3 contains 18 residues. Germline loops: CDR1 SGHAT, CDR2 FQNNGV. After removal of 9 bases from V and 2 bases from J, the junction contained 13 bases not matched to a gene. CDR3 bases: TGTGCCAGTGGGGGGACTAGCGGGAGATTAACAACCACAGATACGCAGTATTTT. Its translation is CASGGTSGRLTTTDTQYF.

This clonotype was observed a handful of times. This chain links TRBV6-6 with TRBJ2-1, with D perhaps being TRBD1 or TRBD2 (6 bases each). V was shortened by 5 bases and J by 10 bases, with 12 bases between the two germline ends. CDR3 size: 12 residues. Germline V gene data show CDR1 as MNHNY and CDR2 as SVGAGI (reference sequence). CDR3 sequence reads: CASSATGREQFF. The DNA for the CDR3 is TGTGCCAGCAGTGCCACAGGGAGGGAGCAGTTCTTC.

The chain combines TRBV9 with TRBJ2-3; TRBD2 matches at 10 bases. Germline V gene lookup returns CDR1 SGDLS and CDR2 YYNGEE. This CDR3 has 16 residues. Germline trimming cut 4 bases from V and 5 bases from J; bases unmatched to any gene: 10. The CDR3 nucleotides read TGTGCCAGCAGCCCAGGGGTAGCGGGGGGCCGAGATACGCAGTATTTT. The encoded protein is CASSPGVAGGRDTQYF.

V and J are TRBV7-9 and TRBJ2-2; D ambiguous. Germline CDR1 and CDR2: SEHNR and FQNEAQ (reference sequence). This CDR3 has 14 residues. V dropped 5 bases and J dropped 1 base, with 8 bases sitting between them. The CDR3 DNA reads as TGTGCCAGCAGCCCTACGATGAACACCGGGGAGCTGTTTTTT. Its translation is CASSPTMNTGELFF.

In the case of this clonotype: A junction boundary mismatches the germline segment, possibly from a read error. The V gene is TRBV20-1, the J gene TRBJ1-1; tentatively, D is TRBD1 (5 bases). The CDR3 length is 17 residues. Per germline, CDR1 DFQATT and CDR2 SNEGSKA (reference sequence). Written as DNA, the CDR3 is TGCAGTGCTCAGTGGGAGTCCGTGCGGGGCATGAACACTGAAGTTTTCTTT. Its protein product is CSAQWESVRGMNTEVFF.

This clonotype was seen repeatedly, ten times or more. The junction differs from germline at one of its ends, possibly a read error. V and J are TRBV5-1 and TRBJ1-6; D unclear. The CDR3 consists of 14 residues. CDR1 and CDR2 from the germline V gene are SGHRS and YFSETQ. CDR3 nucleotides: TGCGCCAGCACCTTGGGAGATATAGGCTCACCCCTCCACTTT. This codes for CASTLGDIGSPLHF.

In its sample, this clonotype was seen a few times. The chain couples TRBV5-1 to TRBJ2-1; D gene unclear. V was clipped by 0 bases and J by 9 bases, with 13 bases between them. Looked up from germline, CDR1 is SGHRS and CDR2 is YFSETQ. The CDR3 covers 14 residues. The CDR3 nucleotides are TGCGCCAGCAGCTTGGCGGGTCCCGAAGTTGAGCAGTTCTTC. Translated: CASSLAGPEVEQFF.